This T cell receptor (beta chain) was captured by sequencing in a study of blood T cell repertoires in COVID-19. Study details: In each case, the material was cDNA or gDNA derived from T cells, B-cell-depleted T cells, or PBMCs.

Germline V gene data show CDR1 as KGHSH and CDR2 as LQKENI. With V trimmed by 2 bases and J by 5 bases, 5 bases remained unmatched. CDR3 length equals 15 residues. The method was immunoSEQ multiplex PCR; TCRdb's version includes in-frame clones alone and lacks a portion of them. Among a few hundred thousand clones listed, 85% to 90% were seen once. Enrolled through a virtual design, the participants were between roughly 18 and 95 years of age and came from 24 US areas. Participant reports of clinical history set cohort assignment. Recovered Cohort 3 donors showed two negative PCRs, clearance, or symptom resolution.

The sample comprised PBMCs or T cells enriched from blood (not recorded which). The origin of this receptor is a man between 18 and 35 years old who had recovered from COVID-19. The rearrangement links TRBV18 to TRBJ1-5; 8 bases match TRBD1. In DNA, the CDR3 is TGTGCCAGCTCACCATTAGGACAGGGCGATCAGCCCCAGCATTTT. Translation gives CASSPLGQGDQPQHF.